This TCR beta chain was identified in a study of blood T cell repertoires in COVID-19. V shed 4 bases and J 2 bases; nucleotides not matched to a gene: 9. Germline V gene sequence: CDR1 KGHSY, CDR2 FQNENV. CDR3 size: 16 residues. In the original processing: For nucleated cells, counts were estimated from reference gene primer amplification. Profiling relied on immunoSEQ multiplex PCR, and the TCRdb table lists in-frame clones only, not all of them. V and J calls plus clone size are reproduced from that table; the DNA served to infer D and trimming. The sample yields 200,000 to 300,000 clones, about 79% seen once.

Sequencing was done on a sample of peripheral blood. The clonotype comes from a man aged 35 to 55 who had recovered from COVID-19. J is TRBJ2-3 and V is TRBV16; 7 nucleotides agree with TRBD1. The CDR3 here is CASSPRAQGTTDTQYF. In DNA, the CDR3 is TGTGCCAGCAGCCCCAGGGCACAGGGGACCACAGATACGCAGTATTTT.